This TCR beta chain emerged from a study of blood T cell repertoires in COVID-19. Germline V gives CDR1 GTSNPN, CDR2 SVGIG (reference sequence). V was clipped by 6 bases and J by 4 bases; unmatched bases: 12. The CDR3 has 14 residues. TCRdb's copy holds only in-frame clones and misses some; the assay was immunoSEQ multiplex PCR. The sample carries a few hundred thousand clones, around 87% recorded once. Input material: peripheral blood. The TCR sequence derives from an older woman with COVID-19, enrolled during active disease. The chain has TRBV30 and TRBJ2-7, with 7 bases aligning to TRBD2. The CDR3 sequence: CACPRGEGMYEQYF. The CDR3 DNA reads as TGTGCCTGCCCCCGAGGGGAGGGGATGTACGAGCAGTACTTC.